Below, one TCR beta chain is given with its context. The antigen is not known. Germline CDR1 SQVTM, CDR2 ANQGSEA. This CDR3 is built from 13 residues. The V end was cut by 7 bases, the J end by 6 bases, with 18 bases between. TCRdb itself ran the 5' RACE reads through MiXCR, one entry per CDR3 protein. This sample carries about 49,000 distinct CDR3 sequences, 25% to 35% of them seen once, and the ten largest clones take about 45%. This record belongs to a study of T-cell memory formation after mild COVID-19. Overall study results and limits: Several responding clones turned up in pre-infection memory, indicating that cross-reactive memory may have taken part.

The sample comprised PBMCs or a T cell subset sorted from them (not recorded which). The V gene is TRBV29-1, the J gene TRBJ1-2, with D possibly matching TRBD1 (6 bases). The receptor was isolated from a man younger than 30 who had mild COVID-19 (a few samples of this study predate the infection). Cell type and time point are not known. CDR3 in DNA: TGCAGCGGGGGGGACAAGCCCTCCAATGGCTACACCTTC. Its protein is CSGGDKPSNGYTF.